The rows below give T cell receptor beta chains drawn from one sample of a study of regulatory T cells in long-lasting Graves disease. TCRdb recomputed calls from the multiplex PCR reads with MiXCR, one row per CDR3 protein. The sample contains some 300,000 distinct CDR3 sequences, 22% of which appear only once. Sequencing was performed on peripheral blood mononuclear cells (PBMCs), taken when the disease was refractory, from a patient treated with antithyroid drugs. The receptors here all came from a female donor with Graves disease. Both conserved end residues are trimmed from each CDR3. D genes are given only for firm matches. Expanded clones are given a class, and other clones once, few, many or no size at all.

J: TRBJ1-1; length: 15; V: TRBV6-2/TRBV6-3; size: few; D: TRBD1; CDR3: ASSYGAGQGALTEAF
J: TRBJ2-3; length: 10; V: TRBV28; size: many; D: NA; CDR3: ASSLAPGAQY
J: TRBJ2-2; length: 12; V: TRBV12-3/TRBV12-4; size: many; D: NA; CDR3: ASSEQPNTGELF
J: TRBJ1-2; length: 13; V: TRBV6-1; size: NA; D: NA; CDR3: ASSEWWGLAGGYT
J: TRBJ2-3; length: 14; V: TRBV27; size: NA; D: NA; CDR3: ASSSSSVQTTDTQY
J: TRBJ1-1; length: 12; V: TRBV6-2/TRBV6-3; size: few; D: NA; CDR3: ASSDASTNTEAF
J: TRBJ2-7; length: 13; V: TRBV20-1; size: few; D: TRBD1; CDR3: SARDWPWTGDEQY
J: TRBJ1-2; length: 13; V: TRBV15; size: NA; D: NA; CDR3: ATSKPPPGNYGYT
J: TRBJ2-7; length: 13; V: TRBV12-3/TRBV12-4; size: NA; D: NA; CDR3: ASSLEGVSAEEQY
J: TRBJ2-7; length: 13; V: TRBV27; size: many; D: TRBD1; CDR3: ASRMTGTGVYEQY
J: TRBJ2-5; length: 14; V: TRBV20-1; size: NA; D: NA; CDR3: SARDGAWSWEETQY
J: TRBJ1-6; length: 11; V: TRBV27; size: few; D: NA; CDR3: ASSRTGNSPLH
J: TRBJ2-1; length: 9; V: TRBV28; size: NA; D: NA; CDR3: ASWGYNEQF
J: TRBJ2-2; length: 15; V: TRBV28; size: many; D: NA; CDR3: ASRWVAGALNTGELF
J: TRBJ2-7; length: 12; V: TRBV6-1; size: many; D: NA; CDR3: ASTSPGPSYEQY
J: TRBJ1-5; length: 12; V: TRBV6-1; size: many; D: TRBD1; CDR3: ASTGQGRFQPQH
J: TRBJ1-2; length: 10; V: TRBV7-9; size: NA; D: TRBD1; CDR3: ASSNRGVGYT
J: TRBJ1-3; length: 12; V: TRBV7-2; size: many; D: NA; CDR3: ASSIGTSGNTIY
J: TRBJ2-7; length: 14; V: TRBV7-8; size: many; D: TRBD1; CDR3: ASSPGQGSGAYEQY
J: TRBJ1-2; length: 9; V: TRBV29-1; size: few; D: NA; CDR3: SVGGGYGYT
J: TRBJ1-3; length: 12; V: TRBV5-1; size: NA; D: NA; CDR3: ASSMTAAGNTIY
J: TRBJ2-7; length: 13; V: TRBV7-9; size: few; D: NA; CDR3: ASSPGRSPGREQY